In its sample, the clone carrying this T cell receptor (beta chain) was seen once. Its specificity is not known. The entry originates in a study of OX40 agonist ivuxolimab in advanced cancers. General study results and limits: Clonal expansion was seen in CD4+ and CD8+ blood T cells by week 6 at 0.1 to 3.0 mg/kg. Patients who responded partially at 0.1-3.0 mg/kg showed clonal expansion ranking among the lowest.

Measured with immunoSEQ multiplex PCR; TCRdb has only the in-frame clones, and not every one. The sample has 10,000 or so clones, 65% to 85% seen once. Autoimmune disease history or systemic immunosuppression led to patients being barred. Trimming cost V 8 bases and J 11 bases, with 19 bases left between them. The CDR3 runs 12 residues. J is TRBJ2-7 and V is TRBV23-1, with no clear D. TRBV23-1 carries the ORF label, with uncertain function. This receptor was obtained from an adult with an advanced solid tumor such as melanoma, head and neck, liver or kidney cancer. The sample consisted of CD4+ or CD8+ T cells sorted from blood, taken in a trial of the OX40 agonist ivuxolimab. CDR3 sequence: CASWVWWRPEYF. The CDR3 DNA is TGCGCCAGCTGGGTCTGGTGGCGCCCGGAGTACTTC.